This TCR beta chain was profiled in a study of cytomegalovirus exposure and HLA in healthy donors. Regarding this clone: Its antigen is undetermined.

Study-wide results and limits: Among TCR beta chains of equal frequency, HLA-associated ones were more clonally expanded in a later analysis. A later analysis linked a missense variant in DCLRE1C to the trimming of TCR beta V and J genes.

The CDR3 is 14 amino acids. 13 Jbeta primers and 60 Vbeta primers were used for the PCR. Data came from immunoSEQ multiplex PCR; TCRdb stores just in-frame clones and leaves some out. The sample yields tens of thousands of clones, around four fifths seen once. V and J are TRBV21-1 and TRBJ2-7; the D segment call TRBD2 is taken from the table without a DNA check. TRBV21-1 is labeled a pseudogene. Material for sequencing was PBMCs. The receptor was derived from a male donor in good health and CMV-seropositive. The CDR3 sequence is CASSKVGGVDEQYF. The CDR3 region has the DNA TGTGCCAGCAGCAAAGTGGGAGGGGTGGACGAGCAGTACTTC.